Given below is one TCR beta chain in context. No cognate antigen has been identified for it. Per-base quality was not reported, and no clone a single base away is much larger than it. Each collaborating institution followed its own protocols to collect whole blood in K2EDTA tubes. For TCRbeta analysis, collaborators shipped samples as frozen whole blood, isolated PBMCs, or DNA extracted from either of those sample types. Trimming removed 6 bases from V and 2 bases from J, leaving 4 bases between the germline ends. The CDR3 contains 11 residues, cysteine and phenylalanine counted. Only the CDR3 DNA is retained, 33 bases long and in frame from the first base. CDR1 and CDR2 were assigned from the germline V gene as MDHEN and SYDVKM. This entry comes from a study of blood T cell repertoires in COVID-19 (dated by TCRdb to 2019 to 2021). For the wider study: The collaborator samples originated in the United States, Italy and Spain and spanned the acute and convalescent phases of COVID-19. The material from the prospective study consisted of cDNA or gDNA derived from T cells, B-cell-depleted T cells, or PBMCs. The dataset comprised deeply sampled blood TCRbeta repertoires from subjects exposed to, actively infected with, or recovered from COVID-19. The repertoires were released in a freely available public database meant as a resource for research on the immune response to SARS-CoV-2. Samples were obtained from the ongoing ImmuneRACE study (first 160 participants) and from approximately 1,200 subjects provided by 6 global collaborators. The sample metadata nearly always contained a de-identified subject ID, COVID-19 status, age in years and sex. Where available, HLA class I and class II types were obtained from metadata supplied by the sample provider rather than from assay-based typing. Overall study results and their limits: The amount of clinical and demographic metadata varied by source and participant and was provided uncurated.

The immunoSEQ Assay, a bias-controlled multiplex PCR, was used to amplify TCRbeta CDR3 regions from genomic DNA. Per the original workflow: The number of nucleated cells in each sample was estimated from the amplification of reference gene primers within the assay. To quantify the absolute abundance of each unique TCRbeta CDR3 rearrangement, sequence reads were collapsed and filtered. Productive Simpson clonality was computed per sample as the square root of Simpson's diversity index over productive rearrangements. TCRdb mirrors the immuneACCESS table, restricted to in-frame sequences. Some clones are absent from its copies; in checked studies, under half trace to an unresolved V gene, and the reason for the others is unknown. V, J and clone size reflect that table, while D and trimming were determined from the DNA. This sample gives approximately 170,000 clones in total; 86% of them show up just once. The top ten hold roughly 3.3% of the sample.

This clonotype was obtained from a man aged 65-85 years with acute or convalescent COVID-19. This chain is built from TRBV28 and TRBJ1-1, with the D segment identity uncertain. Sequencing was performed on peripheral blood. CDR3 loop: CASRYNTEAFF. The DNA is TGTGCCAGCAGGTATAACACTGAAGCTTTCTTT.